The TCR beta chain under discussion was sequenced for a study of tumor and adjacent non-tumor tissue in lung cancer. Looking at the study overall: Aged about 31 to 80 years, patients included 10 men and 5 women with stage I to III disease.

Points on this clonotype: Its antigen is not identified. Compared with germline, one end of the junction differs, possibly owing to a read error.

Three rounds of nested PCR, following a modified ARM-PCR protocol, produced the TCRbeta library. From the multiplex PCR reads, TCRdb called clonotypes with MiXCR, one entry per CDR3 protein. The data contain almost 75,000 distinct CDR3 sequences, about two thirds of them singletons. Study-wide results and limits: Shorter survival was associated with higher TCR diversity in tumors.

This sample's RNA came from whole unsorted tissue. This non-tumor lung sample came from over 3 cm beyond the tumor edge. This CDR3 contains 17 residues. In germline, CDR1 is MNHEY, CDR2 SVGAGI. The gene calls are TRBV6-5 and TRBJ2-5; TRBD1 aligns across 10 bases. Input material: distant non-tumor lung tissue. The source is a woman aged 45-65 years with non-small cell lung cancer. CDR3 in DNA: TGTGCCAGCGTCGACCCCCTGGGACAGGGGTATCGAGAGACCCTGTACTTC. It encodes CASVDPLGQGYRETLYF.